Described below is a single T cell receptor beta chain sequence and its context. The table came from immunoSEQ multiplex PCR; TCRdb's copy has only in-frame clones and leaves some out. Of tens of thousands of clones in the sample, roughly 90% were seen once. Germline V gene lookup returns CDR1 SNHLY and CDR2 FYNNEI. The CDR3 covers 15 residues. The junction had 8 bases not matched to a gene; V was cut back by 6 bases and J by 3 bases. This entry belongs to a study of T cell changes during pregnancy in multiple sclerosis. V is TRBV2 and J is TRBJ2-1, with TRBD2 identical over 7 bases. The TCR comes from a female donor with multiple sclerosis, enrolled in a pregnancy study. The sequencing used peripheral blood, collected in the first trimester of pregnancy. CDR3 in amino acids: CASRTAGVGYNEQFF. CDR3 coding DNA: TGTGCCAGCAGGACCGCGGGAGTGGGCTACAATGAGCAGTTCTTC.